This T cell receptor (beta chain) was found in a study of shared clonotypes between healthy human individuals. General study results and limits: In contrast to clonotypes shared by all four donors, non-shared clonotypes had lower generation probabilities.

CDR1 is SGHTA and CDR2 is FQGNSA in the germline V gene. V lost 3 bases and J lost 1, with 14 bases in between. This CDR3 region has 16 residues. Genomic DNA belonging to each subset was distributed in equal measure over several immunoSEQ plates. The data were produced by immunoSEQ multiplex PCR, yet TCRdb's version contains in-frame clones alone and is incomplete. The table has 2 million to 2.5 million clones, 95% seen once. Concerning this clone itself: Its antigen is as yet unknown.

The V gene is TRBV7-2, the J gene TRBJ2-3; D ambiguous. The sample consisted of naive CD4+ T cells sorted from blood. Regarding subset: CD45RA+ positively selected. The sequence was collected from a man younger than 35 in good health. The CDR3 loop reads CASSFASLGGTDTQYF. CDR3 nucleotide sequence: TGTGCCAGCAGCTTCGCGAGCCTTGGTGGCACAGATACGCAGTATTTT.